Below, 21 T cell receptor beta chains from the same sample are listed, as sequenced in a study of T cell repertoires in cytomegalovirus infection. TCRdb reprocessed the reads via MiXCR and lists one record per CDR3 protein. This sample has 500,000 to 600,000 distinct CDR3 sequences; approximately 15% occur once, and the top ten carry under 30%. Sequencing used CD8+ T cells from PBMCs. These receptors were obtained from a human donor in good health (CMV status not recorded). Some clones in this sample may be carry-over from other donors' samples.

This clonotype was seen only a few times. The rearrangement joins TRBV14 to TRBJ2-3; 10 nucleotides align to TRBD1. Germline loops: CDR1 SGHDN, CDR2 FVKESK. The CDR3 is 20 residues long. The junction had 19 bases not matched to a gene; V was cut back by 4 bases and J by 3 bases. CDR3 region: CASSPWDRGIVEGRTDTQYF. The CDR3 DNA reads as TGTGCCAGCAGCCCCTGGGACAGGGGAATAGTCGAGGGCCGAACAGATACGCAGTATTTT.

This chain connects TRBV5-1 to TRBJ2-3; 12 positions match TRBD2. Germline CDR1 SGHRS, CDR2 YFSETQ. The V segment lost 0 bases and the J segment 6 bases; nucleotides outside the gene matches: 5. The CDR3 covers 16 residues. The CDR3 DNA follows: TGCGCCAGCAGCTTGGAGACTAGCGGGGGAGGGGATACGCAGTATTTT. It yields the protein CASSLETSGGGDTQYF. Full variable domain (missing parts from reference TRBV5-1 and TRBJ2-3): KAGVTQTPRYLIKTRGQQVTLSCSPISGHRSVSWYQQTPGQGLQFLFEYFSETQRNKGNFPGRFSGRQFSNSRSEMNVSTLELGDSALYLCASSLETSGGGDTQYFGPGTRLTVL.

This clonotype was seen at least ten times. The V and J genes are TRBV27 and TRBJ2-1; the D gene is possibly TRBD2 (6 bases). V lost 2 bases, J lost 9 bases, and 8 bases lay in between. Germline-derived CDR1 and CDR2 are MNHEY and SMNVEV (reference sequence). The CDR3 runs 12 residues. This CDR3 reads CASSLRGGEQFF. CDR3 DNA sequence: TGTGCCAGCAGTTTAAGGGGAGGTGAGCAGTTCTTC.

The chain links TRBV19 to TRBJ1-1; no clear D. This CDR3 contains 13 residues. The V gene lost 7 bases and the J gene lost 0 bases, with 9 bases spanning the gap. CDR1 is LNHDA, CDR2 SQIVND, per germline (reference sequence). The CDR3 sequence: CASNHGMNTEAFF. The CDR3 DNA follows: TGTGCCAGTAATCACGGTATGAACACTGAAGCTTTCTTT.

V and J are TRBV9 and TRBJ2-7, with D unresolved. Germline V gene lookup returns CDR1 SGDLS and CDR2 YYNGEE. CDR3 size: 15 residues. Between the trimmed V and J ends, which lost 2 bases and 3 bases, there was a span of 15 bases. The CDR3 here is CASSVGQISSYEQYF. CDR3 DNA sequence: TGTGCCAGCAGCGTCGGGCAGATCAGTAGCTACGAGCAGTACTTC.

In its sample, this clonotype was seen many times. In nucleotides, the CDR3 is TGTGCCAGCAGCTTGGGACAGGGGGTTGACGAGCAGTACTTC. Its translation: CASSLGQGVDEQYF. The chain links TRBV7-9 to TRBJ2-7; TRBD1 aligns across 11 bases. This CDR3 has 14 amino acids. Trimming at V came to 3 bases and at J to 5 bases, leaving 3 bases not matched to a gene. CDR1 is SEHNR, CDR2 FQNEAQ, per germline (reference sequence). The full variable domain, completed using reference TRBV7-9 and TRBJ2-7, is DTGVSQNPRHKITKRGQNVTFRCDPISEHNRLYWYRQTLGQGPEFLTYFQNEAQLEKSRLLSDRFSAERPKGSFSTLEIQRTEQGDSAMYLCASSLGQGVDEQYFGPGTRLTVT.

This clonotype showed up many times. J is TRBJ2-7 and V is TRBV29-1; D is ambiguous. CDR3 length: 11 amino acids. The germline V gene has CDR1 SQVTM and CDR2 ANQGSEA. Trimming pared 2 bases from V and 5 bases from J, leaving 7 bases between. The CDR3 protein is CSVENRNEQYF. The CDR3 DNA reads TGCAGCGTTGAAAACCGAAACGAGCAGTACTTC.

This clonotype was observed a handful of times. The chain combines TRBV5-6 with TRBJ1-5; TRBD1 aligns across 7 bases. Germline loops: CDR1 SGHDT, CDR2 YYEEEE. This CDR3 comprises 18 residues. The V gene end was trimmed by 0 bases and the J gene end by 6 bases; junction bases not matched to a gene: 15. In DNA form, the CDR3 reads TGTGCCAGCAGCTTGGTGGGTTCCACAGGGGTAAGGAGTCAGCCCCAGCATTTT. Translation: CASSLVGSTGVRSQPQHF.

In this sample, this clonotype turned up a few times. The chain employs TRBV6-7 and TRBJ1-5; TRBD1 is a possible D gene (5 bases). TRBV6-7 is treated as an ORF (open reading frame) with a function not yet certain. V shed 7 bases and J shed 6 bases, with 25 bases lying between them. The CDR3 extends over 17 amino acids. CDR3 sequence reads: CASILHWGPEAGQPQHF. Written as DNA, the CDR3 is TGTGCCAGCATTCTCCACTGGGGCCCTGAGGCGGGTCAGCCCCAGCATTTT.

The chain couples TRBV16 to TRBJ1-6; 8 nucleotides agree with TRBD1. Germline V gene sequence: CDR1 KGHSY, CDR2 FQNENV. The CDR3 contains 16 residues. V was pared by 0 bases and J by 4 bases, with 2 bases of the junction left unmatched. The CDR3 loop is CASSQSTGVYNSPLHF. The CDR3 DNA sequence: TGTGCCAGCAGCCAATCGACAGGGGTGTATAATTCACCCCTCCACTTT.

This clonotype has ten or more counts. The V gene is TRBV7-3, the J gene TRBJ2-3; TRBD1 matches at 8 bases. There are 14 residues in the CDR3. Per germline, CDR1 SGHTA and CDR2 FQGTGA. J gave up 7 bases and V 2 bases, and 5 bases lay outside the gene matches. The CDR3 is CASSLGQGPNTQYF. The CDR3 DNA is TGTGCCAGCAGCTTAGGACAGGGACCAAATACGCAGTATTTT.

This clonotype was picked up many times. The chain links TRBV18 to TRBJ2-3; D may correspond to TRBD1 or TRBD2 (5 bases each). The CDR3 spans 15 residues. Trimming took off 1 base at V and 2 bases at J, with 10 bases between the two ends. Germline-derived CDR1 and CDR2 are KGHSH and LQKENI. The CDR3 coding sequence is TGTGCCAGCTCACCACGGGACGGGACCACAGATACGCAGTATTTT. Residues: CASSPRDGTTDTQYF.

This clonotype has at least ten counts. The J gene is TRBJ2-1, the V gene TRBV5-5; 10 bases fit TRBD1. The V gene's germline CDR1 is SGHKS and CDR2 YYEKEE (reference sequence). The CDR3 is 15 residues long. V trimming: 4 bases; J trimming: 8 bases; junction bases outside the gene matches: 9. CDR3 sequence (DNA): TGTGCCAGCAGCCTCCGAGGACAGGGGGATCATGAGCAGTTCTTC. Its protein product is CASSLRGQGDHEQFF.

The CDR3 sequence: CASSFSPSGSTDTQYF. The CDR3 coding sequence is TGTGCCAGCAGCTTTTCGCCTAGCGGTAGCACAGATACGCAGTATTTT. This chain links TRBV7-3 with TRBJ2-3; 7 nucleotides align to TRBD2. The CDR3 runs to 16 residues. J gave up 0 bases and V 3 bases, and 6 bases lay outside the gene matches. CDR1 is SGHTA, CDR2 FQGTGA, per germline.

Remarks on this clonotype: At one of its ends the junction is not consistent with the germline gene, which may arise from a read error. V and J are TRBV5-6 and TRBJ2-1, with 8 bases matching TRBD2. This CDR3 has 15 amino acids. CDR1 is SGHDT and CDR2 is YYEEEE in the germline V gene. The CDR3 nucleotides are TGTGCCAGCAGTCCCGGGACTAGTAGGTACAATGTGCAGTTCTTC. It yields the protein CASSPGTSRYNVQFF. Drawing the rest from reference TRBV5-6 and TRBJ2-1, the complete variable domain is DAGVTQSPTHLIKTRGQQVTLRCSPKSGHDTVSWYQQALGQGPQFIFQYYEEEERQRGNFPDRFSGHQFPNYSSELNVNALLLGDSALYLCASSPGTSRYNVQFFGPGTRLTVL.

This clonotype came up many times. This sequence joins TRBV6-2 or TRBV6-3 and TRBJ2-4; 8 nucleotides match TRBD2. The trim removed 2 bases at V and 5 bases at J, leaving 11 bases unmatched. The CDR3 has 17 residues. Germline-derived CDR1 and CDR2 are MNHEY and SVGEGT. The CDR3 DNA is TGTGCCAGCAGTTACGCGAGTCGGGAGGGCCTGGAAAACATTCAGTACTTC. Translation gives CASSYASREGLENIQYF.

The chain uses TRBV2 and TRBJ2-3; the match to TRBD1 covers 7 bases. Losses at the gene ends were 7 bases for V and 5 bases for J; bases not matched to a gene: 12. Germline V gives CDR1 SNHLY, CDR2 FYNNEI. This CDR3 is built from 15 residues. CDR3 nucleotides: TGTGCCAGCATCCGACAGGGAGATTTTAGAGATACGCAGTATTTT. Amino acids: CASIRQGDFRDTQYF.

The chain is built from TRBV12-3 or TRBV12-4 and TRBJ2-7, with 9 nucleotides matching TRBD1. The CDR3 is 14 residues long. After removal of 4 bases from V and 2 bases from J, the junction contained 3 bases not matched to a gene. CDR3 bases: TGTGCCAGCAGTTACAGGGGGCGCCCCTACGAGCAGTACTTC. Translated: CASSYRGRPYEQYF.

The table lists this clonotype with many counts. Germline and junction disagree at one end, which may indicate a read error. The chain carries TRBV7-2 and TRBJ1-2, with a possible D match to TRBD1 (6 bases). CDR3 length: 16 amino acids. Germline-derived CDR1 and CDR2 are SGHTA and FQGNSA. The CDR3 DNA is TGTGCCAGCAGCCCCCCCGGGACACCCCCTAACTCTGGCTACACCTTC. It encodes CASSPPGTPPNSGYTF.

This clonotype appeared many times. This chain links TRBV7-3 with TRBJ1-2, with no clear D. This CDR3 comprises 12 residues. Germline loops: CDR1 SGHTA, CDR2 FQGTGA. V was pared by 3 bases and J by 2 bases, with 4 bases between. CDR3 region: CASSFDNYGYTF. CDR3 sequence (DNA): TGTGCCAGCAGCTTCGACAACTATGGCTACACCTTC.

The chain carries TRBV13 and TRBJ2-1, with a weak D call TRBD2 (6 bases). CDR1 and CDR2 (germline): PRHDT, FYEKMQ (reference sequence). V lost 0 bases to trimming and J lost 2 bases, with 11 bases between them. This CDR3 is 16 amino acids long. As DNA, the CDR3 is TGTGCCAGCAGCTTAGGTCCTAGCGCTGCCTACAATGAGCAGTTCTTC. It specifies CASSLGPSAAYNEQFF.